This T cell receptor beta chain was identified in a study of CD8+CD57+ T cells in acquired aplastic anemia. At the level of the study: Sorted CD4+ and CD8+ cells gave an average of approximately 3 ug of DNA. Findings of the study overall: There were about 27 CD8+ CDR3 sequences that occurred in both patients and controls.

A single count supports this clonotype. Its antigen remains unknown. The CDR3 loop spans 12 amino acids. Germline V gene sequence: CDR1 ENHRY, CDR2 SYGVKD. Trimming removed 6 bases from V and 6 bases from J, with 10 bases in between. CDR3 and TCR beta VDJ profiling relied on a genomic DNA template. TCRdb reprocessed the reads with MiXCR, giving one entry per CDR3 protein. This table holds around 130,000 distinct CDR3 sequences, about 50% found once. Patients picked for sequencing had shown CD8+CD57+ cell expansion detected by flow cytometry. Blood sampling was performed on the patients, and none of them had received therapy by then.

V usage is TRBV10-3 and J usage is TRBJ2-3; D remains unclear. This clonotype originated in a human donor with aplastic anemia. Sequenced sample: sorted CD4+, CD8+, or CD8+CD57+ T cells (not recorded which) from PBMCs. CDR3 nucleotides: TGTGCCATCAGATCTGTGCGGGATACGCAGTATTTT. The encoded protein is CAIRSVRDTQYF.